This entry features one T cell receptor (beta chain) sequence. What it binds is not known. The data were obtained in a study of shared clonotypes between healthy human individuals. Study results and caveats: Sequencing depth was expected to influence donor clonotype sharing.

Produced via immunoSEQ multiplex PCR; TCRdb's table is partial and in-frame only. The sample has some 2,000,000 clones, over 85% seen once. Input material: naive CD4+ T cells sorted from blood. Stated subset: CD45RA+ positively selected. This clonotype originated in a man aged 18 to 30 in good health.

Written as DNA, the CDR3 is TGTGCCAGCAGCTTAGCCACAGGTTTCAGTGACACCGGGGAGCTGTTTTTT. It is translated as CASSLATGFSDTGELFF. The rearrangement joins TRBV7-9 to TRBJ2-2, with a weak D call TRBD1 (5 bases). The CDR3 loop spans 17 amino acids. Between the trimmed V and J ends, which lost 0 bases and 3 bases, there was a span of 14 bases. Germline CDR1 SEHNR, CDR2 FQNEAQ (reference sequence). The variable domain in full, completed from reference TRBV7-9 and TRBJ2-2, reads DTGVSQNPRHKITKRGQNVTFRCDPISEHNRLYWYRQTLGQGPEFLTYFQNEAQLEKSRLLSDRFSAERPKGSFSTLEIQRTEQGDSAMYLCASSLATGFSDTGELFFGEGSRLTVL.